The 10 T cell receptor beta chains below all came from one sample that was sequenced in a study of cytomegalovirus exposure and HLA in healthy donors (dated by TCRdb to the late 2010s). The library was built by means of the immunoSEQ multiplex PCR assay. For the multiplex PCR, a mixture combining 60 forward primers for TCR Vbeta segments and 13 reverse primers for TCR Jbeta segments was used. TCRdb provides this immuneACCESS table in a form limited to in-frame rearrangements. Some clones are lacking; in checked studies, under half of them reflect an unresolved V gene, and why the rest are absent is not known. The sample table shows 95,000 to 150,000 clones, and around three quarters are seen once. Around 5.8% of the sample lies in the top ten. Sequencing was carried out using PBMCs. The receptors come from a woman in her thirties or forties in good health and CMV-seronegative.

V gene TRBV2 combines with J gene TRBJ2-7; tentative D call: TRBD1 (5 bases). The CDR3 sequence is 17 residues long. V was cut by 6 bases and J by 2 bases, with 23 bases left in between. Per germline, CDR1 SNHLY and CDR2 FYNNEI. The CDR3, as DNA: TGTGCCAGCAGGGAACTTTGGGCAGGGCCGGTTCCCTACGAGCAGTACTTC. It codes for CASRELWAGPVPYEQYF.

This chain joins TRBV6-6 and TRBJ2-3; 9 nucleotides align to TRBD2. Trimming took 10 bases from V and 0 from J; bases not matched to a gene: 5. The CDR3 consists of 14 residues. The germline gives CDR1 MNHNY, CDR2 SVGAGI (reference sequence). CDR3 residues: CATRLAASTDTQYF. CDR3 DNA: TGTGCCACGCGACTAGCGGCTAGCACAGATACGCAGTATTTT.

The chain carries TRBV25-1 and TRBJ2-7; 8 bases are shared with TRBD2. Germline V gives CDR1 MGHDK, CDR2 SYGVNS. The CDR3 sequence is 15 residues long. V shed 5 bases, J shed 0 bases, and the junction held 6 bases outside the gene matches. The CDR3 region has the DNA TGTGCCAGCAGTTACGGGACTAGGAGCTCCTACGAGCAGTACTTC. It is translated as CASSYGTRSSYEQYF.

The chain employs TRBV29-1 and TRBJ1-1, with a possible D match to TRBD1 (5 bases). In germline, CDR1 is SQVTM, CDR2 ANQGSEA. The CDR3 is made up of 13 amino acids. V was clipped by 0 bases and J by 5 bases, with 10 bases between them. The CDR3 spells CSVEDRVGTEAFF. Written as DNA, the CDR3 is TGCAGCGTTGAAGACAGGGTAGGGACTGAAGCTTTCTTT.

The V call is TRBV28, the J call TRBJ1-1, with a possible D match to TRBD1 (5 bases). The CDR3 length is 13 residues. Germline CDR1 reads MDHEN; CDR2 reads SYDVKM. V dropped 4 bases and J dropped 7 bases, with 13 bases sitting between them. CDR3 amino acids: CASSSRQLVEAFF. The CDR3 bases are TGTGCCAGCAGTTCCAGACAGTTAGTTGAAGCTTTCTTT.

CDR3 in DNA: TGTGCCAGCTCAGAAACAGGGGCGGGGAGTCAGCCCCAGCATTTT. This translates into CASSETGAGSQPQHF. This chain joins TRBV18 and TRBJ1-5; TRBD1 agrees at 7 bases. V was pared by 5 bases and J by 6 bases, with 10 bases of the junction left unmatched. CDR3 length: 15 amino acids. Germline V gene data show CDR1 as KGHSH and CDR2 as LQKENI.

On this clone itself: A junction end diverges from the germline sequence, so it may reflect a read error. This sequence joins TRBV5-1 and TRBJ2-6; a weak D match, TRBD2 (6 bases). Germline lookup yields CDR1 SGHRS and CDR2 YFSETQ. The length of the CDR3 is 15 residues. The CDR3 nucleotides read TGCGCCAGCAGCTCGGGAGACTCTGGGGCCAACGGCCTGACTTTC. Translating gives CASSSGDSGANGLTF.

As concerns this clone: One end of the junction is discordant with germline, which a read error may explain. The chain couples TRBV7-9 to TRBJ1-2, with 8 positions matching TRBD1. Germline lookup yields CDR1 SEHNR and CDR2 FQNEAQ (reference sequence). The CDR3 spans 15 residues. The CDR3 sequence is CSSSLMGDRSYGYTF. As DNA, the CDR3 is TGTTCCAGCAGCTTAATGGGGGACAGGAGCTATGGCTACACCTTC. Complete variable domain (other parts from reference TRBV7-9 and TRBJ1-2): DTGVSQNPRHKITKRGQNVTFRCDPISEHNRLYWYRQTLGQGPEFLTYFQNEAQLEKSRLLSDRFSAERPKGSFSTLEIQRTEQGDSAMYLCSSSLMGDRSYGYTFGSGTRLTVV.

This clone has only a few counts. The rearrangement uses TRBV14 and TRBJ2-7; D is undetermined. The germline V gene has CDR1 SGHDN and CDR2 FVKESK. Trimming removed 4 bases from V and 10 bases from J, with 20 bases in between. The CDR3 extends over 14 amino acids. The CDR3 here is CASSLSPAWRLQYF. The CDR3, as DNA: TGTGCCAGCAGCCTTTCCCCGGCCTGGCGGCTCCAGTACTTC.

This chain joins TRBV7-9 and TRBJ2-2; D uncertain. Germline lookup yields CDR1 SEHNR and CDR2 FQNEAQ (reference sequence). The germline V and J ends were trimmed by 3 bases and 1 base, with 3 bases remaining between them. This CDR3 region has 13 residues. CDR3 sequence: CASSFKNTGELFF. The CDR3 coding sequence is TGTGCCAGCAGCTTCAAGAACACCGGGGAGCTGTTTTTT. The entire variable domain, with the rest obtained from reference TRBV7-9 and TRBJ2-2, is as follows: DTGVSQNPRHKITKRGQNVTFRCDPISEHNRLYWYRQTLGQGPEFLTYFQNEAQLEKSRLLSDRFSAERPKGSFSTLEIQRTEQGDSAMYLCASSFKNTGELFFGEGSRLTVL.